This is a list of T cell receptor beta chains from one sample in a study of control samples from healthy donors and cancer patients. Sequencing used immunoSEQ multiplex PCR; TCRdb keeps in-frame clones, though not all of them. Here the sample spans 150,000 or so clones, around 90% being singletons. Sequences were obtained from blood. Receptor source: a man aged 30 to 39 in good health. The CDR3 runs from the conserved cysteine through the conserved F or W. A D gene is named only where the DNA matches it firmly. Clone size is given for some rows only: seen once, a few or many times, or a class if the clone is expanded.

CDR3nt: TGCGCCAGCAGCTCAGGGGATATTTCACCCCTCCACTTT; CDR3aa: CASSSGDISPLHF; d_gene: NA; abundance: NA; v_gene: TRBV5-1; j_gene: TRBJ1-6
CDR3nt: TGTGCCAGCAGCCAGGACCACGAAAAACTGTTTTTT; CDR3aa: CASSQDHEKLFF; d_gene: NA; abundance: NA; v_gene: TRBV7-9; j_gene: TRBJ1-4
CDR3nt: TGTGCCAGCAGCCCCCCCCACGCTAGTCCCCGTAGGGATGAGCAGTTCTTC; CDR3aa: CASSPPHASPRRDEQFF; d_gene: NA; abundance: NA; v_gene: TRBV4-2; j_gene: TRBJ2-1
CDR3nt: TGTGCCAGCAGCTACAGTACTGGAAACACCATATATTTT; CDR3aa: CASSYSTGNTIYF; d_gene: NA; abundance: NA; v_gene: TRBV7-2; j_gene: TRBJ1-3
CDR3nt: TGTGCCAGCAGCTTAAGACAGACTGACACTGAAGCTTTCTTT; CDR3aa: CASSLRQTDTEAFF; d_gene: NA; abundance: NA; v_gene: TRBV7-3; j_gene: TRBJ1-1
CDR3nt: TGTGCCAGCAGCCCCACCGCAGGGGGCGCAGGAAATGAGCAGTTCTTC; CDR3aa: CASSPTAGGAGNEQFF; d_gene: TRBD1; abundance: NA; v_gene: TRBV7-3; j_gene: TRBJ2-1
CDR3nt: TGTGCCAGCAGTTCCGGGACAGGGTTGGAAAAACTGTTTTTT; CDR3aa: CASSSGTGLEKLFF; d_gene: TRBD1; abundance: NA; v_gene: TRBV9; j_gene: TRBJ1-4
CDR3nt: TGTGCCAGCAGTTCCAGTCGACTTCTTGGCACAGATACGCAGTATTTT; CDR3aa: CASSSSRLLGTDTQYF; d_gene: NA; abundance: NA; v_gene: TRBV6-2/TRBV6-3; j_gene: TRBJ2-3
CDR3nt: TGTGCCAGCAGCTTAGCGGGGACAGGGGATGAAAAACTGTTTTTT; CDR3aa: CASSLAGTGDEKLFF; d_gene: TRBD1; abundance: NA; v_gene: TRBV7-9; j_gene: TRBJ1-4
CDR3nt: TGCGCCAGCAGCCCCCCAGCGGCTGCTTACAATGAGCAGTTCTTC; CDR3aa: CASSPPAAAYNEQFF; d_gene: NA; abundance: NA; v_gene: TRBV5-1; j_gene: TRBJ2-1
CDR3nt: TGTGCCAGCAGCTCGCGGCCGACCAACACCGGGGAGCTGTTTTTT; CDR3aa: CASSSRPTNTGELFF; d_gene: NA; abundance: NA; v_gene: TRBV7-2; j_gene: TRBJ2-2
CDR3nt: TGTGCCAGCTCGACAGGGGGCAGGGAGACCCAGTACTTC; CDR3aa: CASSTGGRETQYF; d_gene: TRBD1; abundance: once; v_gene: TRBV18; j_gene: TRBJ2-5
CDR3nt: TGTGCCAGCTCAGGGGGGGCCAAAAACATTCAGTACTTC; CDR3aa: CASSGGAKNIQYF; d_gene: NA; abundance: NA; v_gene: TRBV28; j_gene: TRBJ2-4
CDR3nt: TGTGCCAGTAGTACAGGGGTAGAAAGTGGCTACACCTTC; CDR3aa: CASSTGVESGYTF; d_gene: NA; abundance: NA; v_gene: TRBV19; j_gene: TRBJ1-2
CDR3nt: TGTGCCATCAGCGGGACTAGCGACACAGATACGCAGTATTTT; CDR3aa: CAISGTSDTDTQYF; d_gene: TRBD2; abundance: NA; v_gene: TRBV10-3; j_gene: TRBJ2-3
CDR3nt: TGTGCCAGCAGCTTAACCAGGTCCTACAATGAGCAGTTCTTC; CDR3aa: CASSLTRSYNEQFF; d_gene: NA; abundance: NA; v_gene: TRBV7-8; j_gene: TRBJ2-1
CDR3nt: TGTGCCCAATCTGGGGGGCAGGGACTTGGTGCTGAGCAGTTCTTC; CDR3aa: CAQSGGQGLGAEQFF; d_gene: NA; abundance: NA; v_gene: TRBV30; j_gene: TRBJ2-1
CDR3nt: TGTGCCAGCAGCGTAGATCACGGGTTCAGTGGCTACACCTTC; CDR3aa: CASSVDHGFSGYTF; d_gene: NA; abundance: NA; v_gene: TRBV9; j_gene: TRBJ1-2
CDR3nt: TGCAGTGCTAGAGTGGTCTACGAGCAGTACTTC; CDR3aa: CSARVVYEQYF; d_gene: NA; abundance: NA; v_gene: TRBV20-1; j_gene: TRBJ2-7
CDR3nt: TGTGCCAGCAGCTTAGGGCCGGCTGGGCCTGGAAACACCATATATTTT; CDR3aa: CASSLGPAGPGNTIYF; d_gene: NA; abundance: NA; v_gene: TRBV7-3; j_gene: TRBJ1-3
CDR3nt: TGTGCCAGCAGCCCGCTAGCGGGAGACAATGAGCAGTTCTTC; CDR3aa: CASSPLAGDNEQFF; d_gene: TRBD2; abundance: once; v_gene: TRBV3-1/TRBV3-2; j_gene: TRBJ2-1
CDR3nt: TGCGCCAGCAGCTCCGGGACTAGGCTGGGAGAGACCCAGTACTTC; CDR3aa: CASSSGTRLGETQYF; d_gene: TRBD2; abundance: NA; v_gene: TRBV5-1; j_gene: TRBJ2-5
CDR3nt: TGCGCCAGCAGCTTGGCCGAGGGACAGGGATACACTGAAGCTTTCTTT; CDR3aa: CASSLAEGQGYTEAFF; d_gene: TRBD1; abundance: once; v_gene: TRBV5-1; j_gene: TRBJ1-1
CDR3nt: TGTGCCAGCAGTCAGTCCAACCCGGGGGGCGTGAATGAGCAGTTCTTC; CDR3aa: CASSQSNPGGVNEQFF; d_gene: NA; abundance: NA; v_gene: TRBV6-6; j_gene: TRBJ2-1
CDR3nt: TGTGCCAGCAGTTTTGGTAGAGGTCAGCCCCAGCATTTT; CDR3aa: CASSFGRGQPQHF; d_gene: NA; abundance: NA; v_gene: TRBV6-2/TRBV6-3; j_gene: TRBJ1-5
CDR3nt: TGTGCCAGCAACCCGGAAGGAGGCCTCAGCGAGCAGTACTTC; CDR3aa: CASNPEGGLSEQYF; d_gene: NA; abundance: NA; v_gene: TRBV11-1; j_gene: TRBJ2-7
CDR3nt: TGTGCCAGCAGCGTAAAGTCCAATGAGCAGTTCTTC; CDR3aa: CASSVKSNEQFF; d_gene: NA; abundance: NA; v_gene: TRBV9; j_gene: TRBJ2-1
CDR3nt: TGTGCCAGCAGCTTAACCACAAAAGAGACCCAGTACTTC; CDR3aa: CASSLTTKETQYF; d_gene: NA; abundance: NA; v_gene: TRBV7-7; j_gene: TRBJ2-5
CDR3nt: TGTGCCAGCAGTCTAGTGGTCTATGGCTACACCTTC; CDR3aa: CASSLVVYGYTF; d_gene: NA; abundance: NA; v_gene: TRBV6-5; j_gene: TRBJ1-2
CDR3nt: TGTGCCACCAGCAGTACGGGGTCGCAGTACTTC; CDR3aa: CATSSTGSQYF; d_gene: NA; abundance: NA; v_gene: TRBV15; j_gene: TRBJ2-7
CDR3nt: TGTGCCAGCAGCTTGAGGGTGGGCACCGGGGAGCTGTTTTTT; CDR3aa: CASSLRVGTGELFF; d_gene: NA; abundance: NA; v_gene: TRBV5-6; j_gene: TRBJ2-2
CDR3nt: TGTGCCAGCAGTACAGACAGGGGTAACACCGGGGAGCTGTTTTTT; CDR3aa: CASSTDRGNTGELFF; d_gene: TRBD1; abundance: once; v_gene: TRBV2; j_gene: TRBJ2-2
CDR3nt: TGTGCCAGCAGTTACAACTCCGGGGCTGAAGCTTTCTTT; CDR3aa: CASSYNSGAEAFF; d_gene: NA; abundance: NA; v_gene: TRBV6-5; j_gene: TRBJ1-1
CDR3nt: TGTGCCAGTAGCCCGGCCCCTAACACTGAAGCTTTCTTT; CDR3aa: CASSPAPNTEAFF; d_gene: NA; abundance: NA; v_gene: TRBV19; j_gene: TRBJ1-1
CDR3nt: TGTGCCAGCAGCCAACAGGGGAGTGGGACTGAAGCTTTCTTT; CDR3aa: CASSQQGSGTEAFF; d_gene: NA; abundance: NA; v_gene: TRBV3-1/TRBV3-2; j_gene: TRBJ1-1
CDR3nt: TGTGCCAGCAGCCCCCGGGGAGCGGGAGATACCGAGCAGTACTTC; CDR3aa: CASSPRGAGDTEQYF; d_gene: TRBD2; abundance: NA; v_gene: TRBV5-4; j_gene: TRBJ2-7
CDR3nt: TGCAGCGTTCTACAGGGGCTCTCCTACAATGAGCAGTTCTTC; CDR3aa: CSVLQGLSYNEQFF; d_gene: TRBD1; abundance: NA; v_gene: TRBV29-1; j_gene: TRBJ2-1
CDR3nt: TGTGCCAGCAGAGTCTCCGGGACAGTGAGCTCCTACAATGAGCAGTTCTTC; CDR3aa: CASRVSGTVSSYNEQFF; d_gene: TRBD1; abundance: NA; v_gene: TRBV7-9; j_gene: TRBJ2-1
CDR3nt: TGTGCCAGCAGTCCACAGGGGCGCAATCAGCCCCAGCATTTT; CDR3aa: CASSPQGRNQPQHF; d_gene: TRBD1; abundance: NA; v_gene: TRBV27; j_gene: TRBJ1-5
CDR3nt: TGTGCCAGCAGCCCGCCGGGACAGGGGGAGCTGTTTTTT; CDR3aa: CASSPPGQGELFF; d_gene: TRBD1; abundance: NA; v_gene: TRBV5-4; j_gene: TRBJ2-2
CDR3nt: TGTGCCAGCAGCCAGGCCATGGGGTCGCGCTATGGCTACACCTTC; CDR3aa: CASSQAMGSRYGYTF; d_gene: NA; abundance: NA; v_gene: TRBV6-4; j_gene: TRBJ1-2
CDR3nt: TGTGCCAGCAGTGACCCCGGCGGGGGTACTGAAGCTTTCTTT; CDR3aa: CASSDPGGGTEAFF; d_gene: NA; abundance: NA; v_gene: TRBV25-1; j_gene: TRBJ1-1
CDR3nt: TGTGCCAGCAGTCCCGGTGGGAGCAATCAGCCCCAGCATTTT; CDR3aa: CASSPGGSNQPQHF; d_gene: NA; abundance: NA; v_gene: TRBV27; j_gene: TRBJ1-5
CDR3nt: TGTGCCAGCAGTGAAGCTTGGACCCGGGACAATCAGCCCCAGCATTTT; CDR3aa: CASSEAWTRDNQPQHF; d_gene: NA; abundance: NA; v_gene: TRBV6-1; j_gene: TRBJ1-5
CDR3nt: TGTGCCAGCAGCTTAACTGGGGCGGATTCACCCCTCCACTTT; CDR3aa: CASSLTGADSPLHF; d_gene: NA; abundance: NA; v_gene: TRBV11-2; j_gene: TRBJ1-6
CDR3nt: TGTGCCAGCAGCCTAATTCTAACAGGGGATTCACCCCTCCACTTT; CDR3aa: CASSLILTGDSPLHF; d_gene: TRBD1; abundance: NA; v_gene: TRBV7-9; j_gene: TRBJ1-6